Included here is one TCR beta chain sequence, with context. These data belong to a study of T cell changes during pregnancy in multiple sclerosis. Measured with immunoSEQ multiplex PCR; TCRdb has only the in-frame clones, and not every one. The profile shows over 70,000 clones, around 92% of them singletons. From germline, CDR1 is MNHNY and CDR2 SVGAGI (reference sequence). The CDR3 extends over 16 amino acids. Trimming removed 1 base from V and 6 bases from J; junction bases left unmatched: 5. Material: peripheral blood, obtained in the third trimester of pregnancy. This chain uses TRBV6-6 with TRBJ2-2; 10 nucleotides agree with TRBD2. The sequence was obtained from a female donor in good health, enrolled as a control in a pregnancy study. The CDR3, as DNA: TGTGCCAGCAGTTACTTTAGCGGGAGGACTTCCGGGGAGCTGTTTTTT. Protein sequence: CASSYFSGRTSGELFF.